One and the same sample provided the 5 T cell receptor beta chains below, sequenced in a study of control samples from healthy donors and cancer patients. Measured with immunoSEQ multiplex PCR; TCRdb has only the in-frame clones, and not every one. Of 40,000 to 55,000 clones detected, just over 70% appear once; the ten largest clones hold 15% to 20%. Sequencing was performed on formalin-fixed, paraffin-embedded tissue. The receptors were sampled from a male donor with melanoma.

The gene calls are TRBV9 and TRBJ2-2; D possibly corresponds to TRBD1 (6 bases). The V gene's germline CDR1 is SGDLS and CDR2 YYNGEE. V was clipped by 4 bases and J by 4 bases, with 11 bases between them. CDR3 length equals 14 residues. This CDR3 is CASSTRTVTGELFF. The CDR3 DNA reads TGTGCCAGCAGCACACGGACAGTCACCGGGGAGCTGTTTTTT.

The chain recombines TRBV20-1 with TRBJ2-5, with unresolved D. This CDR3 has 9 amino acids. With 7 bases removed from V and 7 bases from J, the gap between germline ends came to 7 bases. CDR1 is DFQATT, CDR2 SNEGSKA, per germline (reference sequence). The CDR3 is CSVVGTQYF. CDR3 in DNA: TGCAGTGTAGTAGGGACCCAGTACTTC.

The chain employs TRBV10-3 and TRBJ2-2; TRBD2 matches 10 bases. CDR1 and CDR2 from the germline V gene are ENHRY and SYGVKD. With 4 bases clipped from V and 8 bases from J, the junction kept 13 bases outside the gene matches. This CDR3 is 17 amino acids long. Written as DNA, the CDR3 is TGTGCCATCAGTGGTTCCCCAATAGCGGGGGGCTCGGGGGAGCTGTTTTTT. Translated, it gives CAISGSPIAGGSGELFF.

The chain links TRBV2 to TRBJ1-1, with D possibly being TRBD1 (5 bases). V lost 7 bases and J 7 bases, leaving 19 bases between the germline ends. The CDR3 is 14 residues long. Germline-derived CDR1 and CDR2 are SNHLY and FYNNEI. The CDR3: CASIPERGESEAFF. In nucleotides, the CDR3 is TGTGCCAGCATCCCGGAGAGGGGCGAAAGTGAAGCTTTCTTT.

This chain joins TRBV19 and TRBJ2-6, with D perhaps TRBD1 (5 bases). The germline V gene encodes CDR1 LNHDA and CDR2 SQIVND (reference sequence). Trimming stripped 2 bases from V and 2 bases from J, with 13 bases between. The CDR3 is 17 amino acids. The CDR3 region is CASSIRATGTGANVLTF. The CDR3 nucleotides are TGTGCCAGTAGTATACGAGCAACAGGTACTGGGGCCAACGTCCTGACTTTC.